This TCR beta chain comes out of a study of response to subunit inactivated influenza vaccine. Broader study findings: That few new T cells are recruited by each seasonal influenza vaccination was the authors' suggestion.

TCRdb re-called the RT-PCR reads with MiXCR, one entry per CDR3 protein. The sample includes 530,000 or so distinct CDR3 sequences, 13% to 15% of them seen just once. This clonotype was recorded a few times. Its antigen is unidentified. Germline lookup yields CDR1 LGHNA and CDR2 YSLEER. The germline V and J ends were trimmed by 4 bases and 4 bases, with 16 bases remaining between them. The CDR3 has 16 amino acids. V and J are TRBV4-3 and TRBJ1-4; weak D call: TRBD1 (6 bases). This receptor was identified in a man aged 45-65 years who received an inactivated influenza vaccine. Sequenced material: PBMCs from blood, taken 12 days after vaccination. The chain's CDR3 is CASSRTFKGVNEKLFF. As DNA, the CDR3 is TGCGCCAGCAGCCGGACCTTTAAGGGGGTTAATGAAAAACTGTTTTTT.